Presented here are 32 T cell receptor beta chains from one specimen sequenced in a study of blood T cell repertoires in COVID-19. Sequenced by immunoSEQ multiplex PCR; TCRdb stores in-frame clones only, minus some. This sample has 120,000 or so clones, with around 85% found just once. Sequencing used peripheral blood. Receptors originate from a man aged 25 to 40 with COVID-19, enrolled during active disease.

In this sample, this clone turned up a few times. This chain uses TRBV5-1 with TRBJ1-2; 11 nucleotides line up with TRBD1. The CDR3 contains 14 residues. The ends lost 5 bases at V and 7 bases at J; junction bases unmatched: 7. The V gene's germline CDR1 is SGHRS and CDR2 YFSETQ. The CDR3 here is CASSWDRGYSGYTF. The CDR3 DNA reads as TGCGCCAGCAGTTGGGACAGGGGGTATTCTGGCTACACCTTC.

The chain has TRBV2 and TRBJ2-4; no definite D call. The CDR3 runs 11 residues. In germline, CDR1 is SNHLY, CDR2 FYNNEI. The V end was cut by 6 bases, the J end by 9 bases, with 9 bases between. CDR3 sequence (DNA): TGTGCCAGCAGCATCTGGGCCATTCAGTACTTC. Its protein product is CASSIWAIQYF.

The chain combines TRBV13 with TRBJ1-6, with a possible D match to TRBD1 (5 bases). The CDR3 has 15 amino acids. Germline values: CDR1 PRHDT, CDR2 FYEKMQ (reference sequence). The V end lost 5 bases, the J end lost 2 bases, and 10 bases lay between the germline ends. This CDR3 is CASSPTGAYNSPLHF. The CDR3 nucleotides are TGTGCCAGCAGCCCAACGGGGGCCTATAATTCACCCCTCCACTTT.

The chain is built from TRBV29-1 and TRBJ2-2, with TRBD1 matching 10 bases. This CDR3 comprises 16 residues. Unmatched junction bases numbered 6, after V lost 2 bases and J lost 3 bases. Germline V gene sequence: CDR1 SQVTM, CDR2 ANQGSEA. In nucleotides, the CDR3 is TGCAGCGTTGAATACCGGGACAGGGGCGACACCGGGGAGCTGTTTTTT. It specifies CSVEYRDRGDTGELFF.

This sequence joins TRBV14 and TRBJ2-5, with TRBD2 matching 13 bases. Germline CDR1 SGHDN, CDR2 FVKESK. The CDR3 spans 15 residues. Trimming at V came to 8 bases and at J to 5 bases, leaving 8 bases not matched to a gene. The CDR3 DNA follows: TGTGCCAGCGGGCCAACGGGACTAGCGGGGGAGACCCAGTACTTC. It is translated as CASGPTGLAGETQYF.

This rearrangement joins TRBV6-6 to TRBJ1-4; 7 positions agree with TRBD1. CDR1 and CDR2 from the germline V gene are MNHNY and SVGAGI (reference sequence). There are 12 residues in the CDR3. V lost 6 bases and J lost 8; bases outside the gene matches: 3. The DNA for the CDR3 is TGTGCCAGCAGCAGGGACAGAGAAAAACTGTTTTTT. This codes for CASSRDREKLFF.

The V and J genes are TRBV19 and TRBJ2-3, with TRBD1 identical over 10 bases. The V segment lost 7 bases and the J segment 4 bases; nucleotides outside the gene matches: 11. Germline V gene lookup returns CDR1 LNHDA and CDR2 SQIVND (reference sequence). The length of the CDR3 is 16 residues. In DNA, the CDR3 is TGTGCCAGTAATACCGGACAGGGGGTTCGAGCAGATACGCAGTATTTT. Translating gives CASNTGQGVRADTQYF.

This clone was recorded a few times. The chain recombines TRBV4-1 with TRBJ2-3; 7 nucleotides match TRBD1. The CDR3 runs 15 residues. The V gene end was trimmed by 2 bases and the J gene end by 3 bases; junction bases not matched to a gene: 5. Germline V gene sequence: CDR1 MGHRA, CDR2 YSYEKL. CDR3 residues: CASSQYRGRTDTQYF. CDR3 nucleotides: TGCGCCAGCAGCCAATACAGGGGAAGGACAGATACGCAGTATTTT.

This chain links TRBV27 with TRBJ1-5, with 8 bases aligning to TRBD1. The junction had 3 bases not matched to a gene; V was cut back by 5 bases and J by 6 bases. Per the germline V gene, CDR1 is MNHEY and CDR2 is SMNVEV (reference sequence). The CDR3 runs 13 residues. CDR3 DNA sequence: TGTGCCAGCAGTGTTACAGGGGGTCAGCCCCAGCATTTT. Translated, it gives CASSVTGGQPQHF.

V usage is TRBV6-2 or TRBV6-3 and J usage is TRBJ1-5, with unresolved D. The germline V gene encodes CDR1 MNHEY and CDR2 SVGEGT. CDR3 length: 15 amino acids. Trimming took off 2 bases at V and 0 bases at J, with 8 bases between the two ends. The CDR3 protein is CASSYGQHSNQPQHF. The CDR3 DNA sequence: TGTGCCAGCAGTTACGGGCAGCATAGCAATCAGCCCCAGCATTTT.

The chain couples TRBV9 to TRBJ1-6; TRBD1 matches 8 bases. This CDR3 has 14 amino acids. After removal of 4 bases from V and 9 bases from J, the junction contained 6 bases not matched to a gene. The V gene's germline CDR1 is SGDLS and CDR2 YYNGEE. The CDR3 loop is CASSTQGASSPLHF. The CDR3 DNA reads TGTGCCAGCAGCACCCAGGGGGCGAGTTCACCCCTCCACTTT.

The chain is built from TRBV7-2 and TRBJ2-5; 8 bases map to TRBD1. Germline V gives CDR1 SGHTA, CDR2 FQGNSA. Trimming removed 5 bases from V and 1 base from J; junction bases left unmatched: 3. The CDR3 totals 14 residues. The CDR3 here is CASSQQGVQETQYF. Written as DNA, the CDR3 is TGTGCCAGCAGCCAACAGGGGGTCCAAGAGACCCAGTACTTC. Filled out from reference TRBV7-2 and TRBJ2-5, the complete variable domain reads GAGVSQSPSNKVTEKGKDVELRCDPISGHTALYWYRQSLGQGLEFLIYFQGNSAPDKSGLPSDRFSAERTGGSVSTLTIQRTQQEDSAVYLCASSQQGVQETQYFGPGTRLLVL.

The chain carries TRBV27 and TRBJ2-2, with 7 bases lining up with TRBD1. J was trimmed by 2 bases and V by 7 bases; bases with no gene match: 10. This CDR3 spans 16 amino acids. Per germline, CDR1 MNHEY and CDR2 SMNVEV (reference sequence). The CDR3 is CASTRRTGLNTGELFF. CDR3 DNA sequence: TGTGCCAGCACCAGACGGACAGGACTCAACACCGGGGAGCTGTTTTTT.

The V and J genes are TRBV6-5 and TRBJ2-1; no firm D call. The ends were cut back, 8 bases at V and 0 bases at J, with 8 bases in the middle. Germline V gene sequence: CDR1 MNHEY, CDR2 SVGAGI. The CDR3 covers 13 residues. The CDR3 nucleotides are TGTGCCAGCGAGGTGAGCTCCTACAATGAGCAGTTCTTC. Protein: CASEVSSYNEQFF.

J is TRBJ1-2 and V is TRBV27; TRBD1 matches at 9 bases. Losses at the gene ends were 0 bases for V and 1 base for J; bases not matched to a gene: 0. The CDR3 extends over 15 amino acids. Germline CDR1 MNHEY, CDR2 SMNVEV (reference sequence). The CDR3 protein is CASSLSTGGNYGYTF. In DNA form, the CDR3 reads TGTGCCAGCAGTTTATCGACAGGGGGTAACTATGGCTACACCTTC.

This chain uses TRBV24-1 with TRBJ2-5; 11 bases align to TRBD1. Per the germline V gene, CDR1 is KGHDR and CDR2 is SFDVKD. Losses at the gene ends were 4 bases for V and 4 bases for J; bases not matched to a gene: 7. The CDR3 has 16 amino acids. The CDR3 nucleotides are TGTGCCACCAGTGACTCACGGGACAGGGGGGGAGAGACCCAGTACTTC. Residues: CATSDSRDRGGETQYF.

This chain joins TRBV3-1 (or the pseudogene TRBV3-2) and TRBJ2-7, with 13 bases fitting TRBD2. Losses at the gene ends were 1 base for V and 0 bases for J; bases not matched to a gene: 6. Germline V gene data show CDR1 as LGHDT and CDR2 as YNNKEL (reference sequence). This CDR3 contains 18 residues. CDR3 sequence (DNA): TGTGCCAGCAGCCAAGCCCCGACTAGCGGGAGGCTCTCCTACGAGCAGTACTTC. It is translated as CASSQAPTSGRLSYEQYF.

The table lists this clone with a few counts. The J gene is TRBJ2-4, the V gene TRBV6-1; D not resolved. The germline CDR1 and CDR2 sequences are MNHNS and SASEGT. Trimming removed 2 bases at V and 0 bases at J, with 8 bases between. This CDR3 spans 15 amino acids. CDR3 coding DNA: TGTGCCAGCAGTGAACAGAGACTAGCCAAAAACATTCAGTACTTC. This codes for CASSEQRLAKNIQYF.

The V and J genes are TRBV7-9 and TRBJ1-2; possibly TRBD1 for D (5 bases). The length of the CDR3 is 13 residues. The V gene lost 3 bases and the J gene lost 4 bases, with 9 bases spanning the gap. Germline CDR1 SEHNR, CDR2 FQNEAQ (reference sequence). CDR3 coding DNA: TGTGCCAGCAGCTTGGACAACGGCTATGGCTACACCTTC. The encoded protein is CASSLDNGYGYTF.

This clone was seen only a few times. The genes are TRBV5-4 and TRBJ1-1; 11 bases fit TRBD1. There are 16 residues in the CDR3. V gave up 0 bases and J gave up 11 bases; unmatched junction bases: 12. Per the germline V gene, CDR1 is SGHNT and CDR2 is YYREEE (reference sequence). The CDR3 loop reads CASSLDLGQGALSAFF. The DNA of the CDR3 is TGTGCCAGCAGCTTGGATTTAGGACAGGGGGCCCTGTCCGCTTTCTTT.

This chain joins TRBV18 and TRBJ1-2, with D hard to call. V was pared by 4 bases and J by 3 bases, with 12 bases between. CDR3 length: 14 amino acids. The germline gives CDR1 KGHSH, CDR2 LQKENI. The CDR3 spells CASSQWSGYYGYTF. In nucleotides, the CDR3 is TGTGCCAGCTCACAGTGGTCGGGGTACTATGGCTACACCTTC.

The V call is TRBV5-4, the J call TRBJ2-5; TRBD1 matches at 10 bases. CDR1 is SGHNT, CDR2 YYREEE, per germline (reference sequence). The CDR3 has 14 amino acids. Trimming took 2 bases from V and 4 from J; bases not matched to a gene: 2. DNA of the CDR3: TGTGCCAGCAGCTTTGGACAGGGGGGAGAGACCCAGTACTTC. It translates to CASSFGQGGETQYF.

V usage is TRBV4-3 and J usage is TRBJ2-3; 13 bases are a match to TRBD2. The V segment lost 3 bases and the J segment 5 bases; nucleotides outside the gene matches: 2. The CDR3 loop spans 15 amino acids. Germline-derived CDR1 and CDR2 are LGHNA and YSLEER. This chain's CDR3 is CASSHGTSGVDTQYF. The CDR3 coding sequence is TGCGCCAGCAGCCACGGGACTAGCGGGGTAGATACGCAGTATTTT.

The chain links TRBV5-1 to TRBJ1-2; no firm D call. Trimming removed 0 bases at V and 8 bases at J, with 8 bases between. This CDR3 spans 12 amino acids. Germline lookup yields CDR1 SGHRS and CDR2 YFSETQ. The CDR3, as DNA: TGCGCCAGCAGCTTGGTAGGAGGCGGCTACACCTTC. Residues: CASSLVGGGYTF.

The CDR3 region is CASSAQGSYGYTF. Written as DNA, the CDR3 is TGTGCCAGCAGCGCTCAGGGGTCCTATGGCTACACCTTC. V gene TRBV2 combines with J gene TRBJ1-2, with a possible D match to TRBD1 (6 bases). Germline CDR1 and CDR2: SNHLY and FYNNEI. V shed 6 bases and J shed 4 bases, with 12 bases lying between them. This CDR3 has 13 amino acids.

This clone was detected a few times. This chain uses TRBV7-9 with TRBJ1-5; 7 bases fit TRBD1. Germline V gives CDR1 SEHNR, CDR2 FQNEAQ (reference sequence). The V and J ends lost 1 base and 3 bases, in that order; junction bases with no gene match: 3. The CDR3 length is 15 residues. CDR3 sequence: CASSLGQGVNQPQHF. DNA of the CDR3: TGTGCCAGCAGCTTAGGGCAGGGGGTCAATCAGCCCCAGCATTTT.

The chain links TRBV11-3 to TRBJ2-1; D may be TRBD2 (5 bases). Germline lookup yields CDR1 SGHNT and CDR2 YENEEA. Between the trimmed V and J ends, which lost 4 bases and 10 bases, there was a span of 14 bases. The CDR3 has 13 residues. The CDR3 protein is CASSSVGPGEQFF. The CDR3 DNA reads as TGTGCCAGCAGCTCGGTTGGGCCGGGGGAGCAGTTCTTC.

The J gene is TRBJ1-2, the V gene TRBV7-9, with 8 bases that match TRBD1. V was pared by 1 base and J by 4 bases, with 5 bases of the junction left unmatched. The CDR3 extends over 15 amino acids. Germline V gives CDR1 SEHNR, CDR2 FQNEAQ (reference sequence). CDR3 residues: CASSLDDRGGYGYTF. The DNA for the CDR3 is TGTGCCAGCAGCTTAGACGACAGGGGCGGCTATGGCTACACCTTC.

The CDR3 DNA reads TGTGCCAGCAGTGAAAATGTGGGAGGCGGTGAAAAACTGTTTTTT. Its translation: CASSENVGGGEKLFF. V is TRBV2 and J is TRBJ1-4; D not certain. The CDR3 runs to 15 residues. The germline CDR1 and CDR2 sequences are SNHLY and FYNNEI. Trimming removed 2 bases at V and 7 bases at J, with 14 bases between.

Comments on this clone: This sequence may be a read error, since a much larger clone differs from it by one base. This sequence joins TRBV11-1 and TRBJ2-3; no clear D gene. V was cut by 3 bases and J by 2 bases, with 3 bases left in between. There are 12 residues in the CDR3. CDR1 and CDR2 (germline): SGHAT, FQDESV (reference sequence). The CDR3 reads CASSFHTDTQYF. CDR3 nucleotides: TGTGCCAGCAGCTTTCACACAGATACGCAGTATTTT.

This clone came up a few times. This rearrangement joins TRBV6-2 or TRBV6-3 to TRBJ1-3; 9 bases are a match to TRBD1. The germline V gene has CDR1 MNHEY and CDR2 SVGEGT. The CDR3 sequence is 16 residues long. Trimming removed 6 bases from V and 4 bases from J; junction bases left unmatched: 10. CDR3 in amino acids: CASSPTGTGKGNTIYF. The CDR3 DNA sequence: TGTGCCAGCAGCCCCACCGGGACAGGGAAAGGAAACACCATATATTTT.

This sequence joins TRBV30 and TRBJ1-3; D not resolved. The V end lost 5 bases, the J end lost 0 bases, and 8 bases lay between the germline ends. Germline-derived CDR1 and CDR2 are GTSNPN and SVGIG (reference sequence). The CDR3 has 13 amino acids. The CDR3 nucleotides are TGTGCCTGGGCAGATTACTCTGGAAACACCATATATTTT. Residues: CAWADYSGNTIYF.